What follows are 14 T cell receptor beta chains derived from one specimen sequenced in a study of OX40 agonist ivuxolimab in advanced cancers. TCRdb keeps only in-frame clones here, not all; method: immunoSEQ multiplex PCR. This table holds under 90,000 clones, around 85% found once. The sample in question was CD4+ or CD8+ T cells sorted from blood, obtained in a trial of the OX40 agonist ivuxolimab. The receptor set was obtained from an adult with an advanced solid tumor such as melanoma, head and neck, liver or kidney cancer.

The chain is built from TRBV9 and TRBJ2-2; the match to TRBD1 covers 7 bases. V trimming: 0 bases; J trimming: 2 bases; junction bases outside the gene matches: 4. Germline V CDR1 and CDR2: SGDLS, YYNGEE. The CDR3 runs 16 residues. DNA for the CDR3: TGTGCCAGCAGCGTAGGCAGGGGGACAAACACCGGGGAGCTGTTTTTT. It is translated as CASSVGRGTNTGELFF.

This clone appeared a few times. V and J are TRBV7-9 and TRBJ1-5; no reliable D call. The V gene's germline CDR1 is SEHNR and CDR2 FQNEAQ (reference sequence). V lost 7 bases and J lost 2, with 9 bases in between. The CDR3 runs to 13 residues. In nucleotides, the CDR3 is TGTGCCAGCACCTTGAGTGGCAATCAGCCCCAGCATTTT. It codes for CASTLSGNQPQHF.

The chain recombines TRBV19 with TRBJ1-3; D remains unclear. Trimming cost V 3 bases and J 3 bases, with 12 bases left between them. The germline V gene encodes CDR1 LNHDA and CDR2 SQIVND (reference sequence). The CDR3 spans 15 residues. CDR3 bases: TGTGCCAGTAGTATTAATCCTCGGGGTGGAAACACCATATATTTT. Its protein product is CASSINPRGGNTIYF.

This chain uses TRBV6-1 with TRBJ2-5; no clear D gene. The CDR3 extends over 14 amino acids. V was shortened by 2 bases and J by 2 bases, with 9 bases between the two germline ends. The germline CDR1 and CDR2 sequences are MNHNS and SASEGT. The CDR3 sequence is CASSEYGPQETQYF. CDR3 DNA: TGTGCCAGCAGTGAATATGGGCCACAAGAGACCCAGTACTTC.

There are a few counts of this clone. CDR3 protein: CASRSWGTAHNEQFF. CDR3 bases: TGCGCCAGCAGGTCTTGGGGAACCGCCCACAATGAGCAGTTCTTC. This chain connects TRBV4-1 to TRBJ2-1; unclear D gene. Germline CDR1 reads MGHRA; CDR2 reads YSYEKL. Trimming removed 6 bases at V and 5 bases at J, with 17 bases between. The CDR3 spans 15 residues.

J is TRBJ2-2 and V is TRBV19, with TRBD1 identical over 8 bases. The CDR3 loop spans 15 amino acids. Germline CDR1 LNHDA, CDR2 SQIVND (reference sequence). Trimming at V came to 7 bases and at J to 6 bases, leaving 10 bases not matched to a gene. CDR3 protein: CASNPRQGFAGELFF. CDR3 DNA sequence: TGTGCCAGTAATCCCCGACAGGGGTTCGCCGGGGAGCTGTTTTTT.

The V call is TRBV11-2, the J call TRBJ2-2; the D gene is possibly TRBD1 (6 bases). The CDR3 is 14 residues long. Germline CDR1 and CDR2: SGHAT and FQNNGV. V lost 6 bases to trimming and J lost 3 bases, with 11 bases between them. Written as DNA, the CDR3 is TGTGCCAGCAGGGGGGCGCCGGACACCGGGGAGCTGTTTTTT. Its protein product is CASRGAPDTGELFF.

This chain joins TRBV7-7 and TRBJ2-7; D is unclear. Deletions cut 3 bases from V and 5 bases from J, with 20 bases between. CDR3 length equals 16 residues. CDR1 and CDR2 (germline): SSHAT, FNYEAQ (reference sequence). The DNA for the CDR3 is TGTGCCAGCAGCTTTGATCTCGGGTCCCCTCGCCACGAGCAGTACTTC. Its translation is CASSFDLGSPRHEQYF.

The chain uses TRBV29-1 and TRBJ1-4; D may be TRBD1 (6 bases). Germline V gene lookup returns CDR1 SQVTM and CDR2 ANQGSEA. This CDR3 contains 14 residues. The V and J ends lost 7 bases and 6 bases respectively, with 18 bases between them. The CDR3 nucleotides are TGCAGCGCCAAGGGGGGTCAGGGCCATGAAAAACTGTTTTTT. It translates to CSAKGGQGHEKLFF.

This chain links TRBV7-9 with TRBJ1-1; 7 nucleotides align to TRBD1. The CDR3 sequence is 15 residues long. V was pared by 5 bases and J by 1 base, with 7 bases of the junction left unmatched. Germline V gene data show CDR1 as SEHNR and CDR2 as FQNEAQ (reference sequence). Here the CDR3 reads CASSPETGWNTEAFF. The CDR3 nucleotides are TGTGCCAGCAGCCCGGAGACAGGGTGGAACACTGAAGCTTTCTTT.

The V gene is TRBV6-1, the J gene TRBJ2-6; D not resolved. V was shortened by 4 bases and J by 1 base, with 5 bases between the two germline ends. This CDR3 has 14 residues. Germline CDR1 reads MNHNS; CDR2 reads SASEGT. For the CDR3, the DNA is TGTGCCAGCAGTGGATCTTCTGGGGCCAACGTCCTGACTTTC. Its protein product is CASSGSSGANVLTF.

The chain is built from TRBV6-1 and TRBJ2-7; D remains unclear. Trimming took 5 bases from V and 0 from J, leaving 8 bases between them. The CDR3 is made up of 13 amino acids. Germline V gives CDR1 MNHNS, CDR2 SASEGT. CDR3 bases: TGTGCCAGCAGTTATGACGGCTCCTACGAGCAGTACTTC. This sequence encodes CASSYDGSYEQYF.

This chain links TRBV4-2 with TRBJ2-1, with 12 bases lining up with TRBD2. V gave up 4 bases and J gave up 3 bases; unmatched junction bases: 4. CDR1 and CDR2 (germline): LGHNA, YNFKEQ. This CDR3 spans 16 amino acids. CDR3 in amino acids: CASSRTSGEIYNEQFF. The CDR3 DNA is TGTGCCAGCAGCCGGACTAGCGGGGAAATCTACAATGAGCAGTTCTTC.

The rearrangement joins TRBV5-1 to TRBJ2-5; 10 bases agree with TRBD2. Germline V gene data show CDR1 as SGHRS and CDR2 as YFSETQ. CDR3 size: 15 residues. V lost 2 bases and J lost 5; bases outside the gene matches: 6. The CDR3 spells CASSLLAGSRETQYF. Written as DNA, the CDR3 is TGCGCCAGCAGCTTACTAGCGGGGTCCCGTGAGACCCAGTACTTC.